This TCR beta chain came from a study of CD8+ T cells in alopecia areata. Study information: The study gave treated patients oral tofacitinib at 5 to 10 mg twice daily.

As to this clone: Its antigen is not identified.

RNA, once extracted, was reverse transcribed into cDNA for use as the sequencing template. TCRdb's copy holds only in-frame clones and misses some; the assay was immunoSEQ multiplex PCR. The table includes 95,000 to 100,000 clones, 50% to 75% detected once. Treatment in this sample: oral pan-JAK inhibitor, 5-10 mg twice daily. Findings of the study overall: Affected scalp, especially in alopecia totalis/universalis, had a higher clonality than normal scalp did.

The CDR3 totals 14 residues. Germline CDR1 reads PRHDT; CDR2 reads FYEKMQ (reference sequence). The J segment lost 8 bases and the V segment lost 5 bases, leaving 8 bases of the junction unmatched. The chain is built from TRBV13 and TRBJ1-4; 7 bases match TRBD1. This TCR was sampled from a human donor with alopecia areata. Source: CD8+ T cells sorted from blood, taken at week 4, from a patient treated with tofacitinib. This chain's CDR3 is CASSVTGFYEKLFF. CDR3 DNA sequence: TGTGCCAGCAGCGTGACAGGGTTTTACGAAAAACTGTTTTTT.